A single sample gave rise to the 2 T cell receptor beta chains below, sequenced in a study of monozygotic twins with inflammatory bowel disease. TCRdb re-called the 5' RACE reads and gives one entry per CDR3 protein, without DNA. The ten most abundant clones cover roughly 5.2% of a sample with approximately 300,000 distinct CDR3 sequences. Sequencing was performed on blood. These receptors came from a human donor with ulcerative colitis or Crohn's disease, or a healthy co-twin of an affected twin (not recorded which).

V gene TRBV7-8 combines with J gene TRBJ2-1; without DNA, the TCRdb call of TRBD2 cannot be checked. The CDR3 contains 19 residues. The germline V gene encodes CDR1 SGHVS and CDR2 FQNEAQ. CDR3 amino acids: CASSLVSLTRTSGKNEQFF. The variable domain in full, completed from reference TRBV7-8 and TRBJ2-1, reads GAGVSQSPRYKVAKRGQDVALRCDPISGHVSLFWYQQALGQGPEFLTYFQNEAQLDKSGLPSDRFFAERPEGSVSTLKIQRTQQEDSAVYLCASSLVSLTRTSGKNEQFFGPGTRLTVL.

The chain uses TRBV5-6 and TRBJ1-1. The germline gives CDR1 SGHDT, CDR2 YYEEEE. CDR3 size: 14 residues. CDR3 in amino acids: CASSLVVSQYEAFF.